This T cell receptor (beta chain) came from a study of T cell changes during pregnancy in multiple sclerosis. Data came from immunoSEQ multiplex PCR; TCRdb stores just in-frame clones and leaves some out. This table has roughly 80,000 clones, 90% to 95% appearing once. The source is a female donor with multiple sclerosis, enrolled in a pregnancy study. The sample in question was peripheral blood, obtained in the second trimester of pregnancy.

The CDR3, as DNA: TGTGCCAGCAGCCCCGTCGGCAGGGTGAACACTGAAGCTTTCTTT. It is translated as CASSPVGRVNTEAFF. This chain links TRBV7-2 with TRBJ1-1; weak D call: TRBD1 (5 bases). CDR3 length: 15 amino acids. Germline assignment: CDR1 SGHTA and CDR2 FQGNSA. V gave up 5 bases and J gave up 0 bases, with 13 bases separating them.